The 10 T cell receptor beta chains reported below all come from one sample, sequenced in a study of blood T cell repertoires in COVID-19. TCRdb keeps only in-frame clones here, not all; method: immunoSEQ multiplex PCR. The profile shows fewer than 200,000 clones, 86% of them singletons. What was sequenced was peripheral blood. Receptor source: a man aged 70-80 years with active or convalescent COVID-19.

The CDR3, as DNA: TGTGCCAGCAGCCCCCAGGAGCGGGCGACCGGGGAGCTGTTTTTT. It is translated as CASSPQERATGELFF. The rearrangement uses TRBV6-2 or TRBV6-3 and TRBJ2-2; D might be TRBD2 (6 bases). The germline V and J ends were trimmed by 6 bases and 5 bases, with 16 bases remaining between them. Germline V gene sequence: CDR1 MNHEY, CDR2 SVGEGT. The CDR3 extends over 15 amino acids.

This chain links TRBV10-3 with TRBJ2-6, with a weak D call TRBD2 (5 bases). V lost 2 bases and J lost 4, with 21 bases in between. The CDR3 is 19 residues long. Germline V gene sequence: CDR1 ENHRY, CDR2 SYGVKD. The CDR3 loop reads CAISERPSSGVEGANVLTF. The DNA of the CDR3 is TGTGCCATCAGTGAGCGACCCTCATCCGGGGTGGAGGGGGCCAACGTCCTGACTTTC.

J is TRBJ1-6 and V is TRBV7-2; 11 bases are a match to TRBD1. CDR3 length: 18 amino acids. V gave up 1 base and J gave up 4 bases; unmatched junction bases: 6. The germline gives CDR1 SGHTA, CDR2 FQGNSA. CDR3: CASSLGRTGGAYNSPLHF. CDR3 DNA sequence: TGTGCCAGCAGCTTAGGGAGGACAGGGGGCGCATATAATTCACCCCTCCACTTT.

In DNA, the CDR3 is TGTGCCAGTCAGGGGCAGGGGGTATTGGACAATCAGCCCCAGCATTTT. Its translation is CASQGQGVLDNQPQHF. V usage is TRBV19 and J usage is TRBJ1-5, with 7 nucleotides matching TRBD1. The ends lost 8 bases at V and 3 bases at J; junction bases unmatched: 13. The CDR3 contains 16 residues. Germline loops: CDR1 LNHDA, CDR2 SQIVND (reference sequence).

This chain links TRBV28 with TRBJ2-7; D possibly corresponds to TRBD1 (6 bases). The V end lost 3 bases, the J end lost 3 bases, and 9 bases lay between the germline ends. The V gene's germline CDR1 is MDHEN and CDR2 SYDVKM. The CDR3 consists of 13 residues. CDR3 DNA: TGTGCCAGCAGTTTGCTACAGGGCTACGAGCAGTACTTC. It is translated as CASSLLQGYEQYF.

The V and J genes are TRBV7-8 and TRBJ2-5; 7 positions match TRBD1. Looked up from germline, CDR1 is SGHVS and CDR2 is FQNEAQ. The V and J ends lost 5 bases and 4 bases, in that order; junction bases with no gene match: 13. This CDR3 contains 16 residues. The DNA for the CDR3 is TGTGCCAGCAGCCTAGGGGGCGACAGGGTGGGAGAGACCCAGTACTTC. Translating gives CASSLGGDRVGETQYF.

The V gene is TRBV27, the J gene TRBJ1-5, with D perhaps TRBD1 (5 bases). Trimming shortened V by 10 bases and J by 4 bases, and 14 bases separated the two germline ends. The germline CDR1 and CDR2 sequences are MNHEY and SMNVEV (reference sequence). The CDR3 contains 13 residues. CDR3 region: CATGLGGNQPQHF. DNA of the CDR3: TGTGCCACCGGGTTGGGGGGAAATCAGCCCCAGCATTTT.

CDR3 loop: CASSNSDRGFAGELFF. As DNA, the CDR3 is TGTGCCAGCAGCAACTCCGACAGGGGGTTCGCCGGGGAGCTGTTTTTT. V is TRBV7-9 and J is TRBJ2-2; 9 bases are shared with TRBD1. The V and J ends lost 5 bases and 6 bases, in that order; junction bases with no gene match: 10. The CDR3 spans 16 residues. The germline V gene has CDR1 SEHNR and CDR2 FQNEAQ (reference sequence).

This chain joins TRBV9 and TRBJ2-7; 13 bases are a match to TRBD2. Germline V CDR1 and CDR2: SGDLS, YYNGEE. Trimming removed 0 bases from V and 4 bases from J; junction bases left unmatched: 4. CDR3 length: 16 amino acids. This CDR3 reads CASSVDPLAGGYEQYF. The CDR3 DNA is TGTGCCAGCAGCGTAGACCCACTAGCGGGAGGGTACGAGCAGTACTTC.

The chain combines TRBV6-5 with TRBJ1-2, with D unresolved. The CDR3 spans 11 residues. Per the germline V gene, CDR1 is MNHEY and CDR2 is SVGAGI. V shed 10 bases and J shed 5 bases, with 11 bases lying between them. The CDR3 spells CAIRSGYGYTF. The CDR3 nucleotides read TGTGCCATCCGGAGTGGGTATGGCTACACCTTC.